What follows are 25 T cell receptor beta chains derived from one specimen sequenced in a study of identical twins. A single record per CDR3 protein comes from TCRdb applying MiXCR to the 5' RACE reads. The sample contains over 600,000 distinct CDR3 sequences, 21% of which appear only once. These data are also associated with another study on T cells expressing NK-cell markers.

Sequenced: PBMCs. The source is a woman between 18 and 30 years old in good health.

This clonotype was counted a few times. The chain joins TRBV20-1 to TRBJ2-5; D is unclear. Deletions cut 2 bases from V and 2 bases from J, with 9 bases between. CDR1 and CDR2 (germline): DFQATT, SNEGSKA (reference sequence). This CDR3 is built from 13 residues. CDR3 coding DNA: TGCAGTGCTAGACTGGTCCGTCAAGAGACCCAGTACTTC. Translating gives CSARLVRQETQYF.

V usage is TRBV20-1 and J usage is TRBJ2-1, with D hard to call. Germline V CDR1 and CDR2: DFQATT, SNEGSKA (reference sequence). The CDR3 totals 13 residues. V lost 6 bases and J 3 bases, leaving 12 bases between the germline ends. The CDR3 nucleotides read TGCAGTGCCGTCGTCGGCAGCTACAATGAGCAGTTCTTC. It is translated as CSAVVGSYNEQFF.

This clonotype has just a few counts. The V call is TRBV3-1, the J call TRBJ2-2; no clear D gene. The CDR3 length is 14 residues. CDR1 is LGHDT and CDR2 is YNNKEL in the germline V gene (reference sequence). V was pared by 3 bases and J by 8 bases, with 13 bases between. The CDR3 loop is CASSQWPPWGELFF. The CDR3 DNA is TGTGCCAGCAGCCAGTGGCCTCCCTGGGGGGAGCTGTTTTTT. The entire variable domain, with the rest obtained from reference TRBV3-1 and TRBJ2-2, is as follows: DTAVSQTPKYLVTQMGNDKSIKCEQNLGHDTMYWYKQDSKKFLKIMFSYNNKELIINETVPNRFSPKSPDKAHLNLHINSLELGDSAVYFCASSQWPPWGELFFGEGSRLTVL.

This clonotype occurred a few times. The rearrangement links TRBV20-1 to TRBJ2-7; 10 nucleotides line up with TRBD2. CDR3 size: 13 residues. Germline CDR1 and CDR2: DFQATT and SNEGSKA (reference sequence). V lost 6 bases and J lost 1; bases outside the gene matches: 3. The CDR3 sequence is CSAVLAGSYEQYF. Here the CDR3 DNA reads TGCAGTGCCGTACTAGCGGGGTCCTACGAGCAGTACTTC.

This clonotype was found a few times. V gene TRBV2 combines with J gene TRBJ2-1; D may be TRBD2 (8 bases). This CDR3 is built from 15 residues. The V gene's germline CDR1 is SNHLY and CDR2 FYNNEI. The V end lost 2 bases, the J end lost 6 bases, and 14 bases lay between the germline ends. DNA for the CDR3: TGTGCCAGCAGTGAAAGGGGGCTAGCGGGCAATGAGCAGTTCTTC. Protein sequence: CASSERGLAGNEQFF. Full variable domain (outside the CDR3, taken from reference TRBV2 and TRBJ2-1): EPEVTQTPSHQVTQMGQEVILRCVPISNHLYFYWYRQILGQKVEFLVSFYNNEISEKSEIFDDQFSVERPDGSNFTLKIRSTKLEDSAMYFCASSERGLAGNEQFFGPGTRLTVL.

This clonotype was counted only a few times. Its ends do not fully match the called genes, so a read error is possible. The J gene is TRBJ2-1, the V gene TRBV12-3 or TRBV12-4, with 11 bases that match TRBD2. The CDR3 extends over 16 amino acids. The DNA of the CDR3 is TGTGCCAGCAGTCTAGCGGGGGGCCTTGGGAGGGGTGAGCAGTTCTTC. It translates to CASSLAGGLGRGEQFF.

The chain carries TRBV5-1 and TRBJ2-5; weak D call: TRBD1 (6 bases). Per germline, CDR1 SGHRS and CDR2 YFSETQ. CDR3 length: 14 amino acids. V was clipped by 3 bases and J by 5 bases, with 14 bases between them. CDR3 sequence: CASSSQGVGETQYF. The CDR3 DNA sequence: TGCGCCAGCAGCTCACAGGGTGTTGGCGAGACCCAGTACTTC.

A few counts support this clonotype. V and J are TRBV18 and TRBJ1-1; a possible D gene is TRBD1 (5 bases). This CDR3 has 15 residues. V lost 0 bases to trimming and J lost 4 bases, with 12 bases between them. Germline CDR1 is KGHSH and CDR2 is LQKENI. DNA of the CDR3: TGTGCCAGCTCACCACCGATCAGGGACGTCACTGAAGCTTTCTTT. Translation: CASSPPIRDVTEAFF.

This clonotype turned up a few times. The rearrangement joins TRBV13 to TRBJ2-3, with 9 bases identical to TRBD2. This CDR3 comprises 16 residues. From germline, CDR1 is PRHDT and CDR2 FYEKMQ (reference sequence). V trimming: 4 bases; J trimming: 4 bases; junction bases outside the gene matches: 9. CDR3 nucleotides: TGTGCCAGCAGCTCGGCTCTAGCGGGACTCGCAGATACGCAGTATTTT. Protein product: CASSSALAGLADTQYF.

The rearrangement uses TRBV20-1 and TRBJ2-5; TRBD1 agrees at 9 bases. The germline V gene has CDR1 DFQATT and CDR2 SNEGSKA (reference sequence). CDR3 length: 14 amino acids. The V gene end was trimmed by 6 bases and the J gene end by 7 bases; junction bases not matched to a gene: 12. The CDR3, as DNA: TGCAGTGCGCTTACAGGGGGCCCGCGTGGGACCCAGTACTTC. Encoded protein: CSALTGGPRGTQYF.

The CDR3 here is CSAQGASGDTDTQYF. The CDR3 nucleotides are TGCAGTGCCCAGGGGGCTAGCGGGGACACAGATACGCAGTATTTT. The chain recombines TRBV20-1 with TRBJ2-3; possibly TRBD2 for D (9 bases). The V gene's germline CDR1 is DFQATT and CDR2 SNEGSKA (reference sequence). V lost 6 bases and J lost 2, with 18 bases in between. CDR3 length: 15 residues.

The gene calls are TRBV2 and TRBJ2-7; 8 bases fit TRBD2. V trimming: 7 bases; J trimming: 4 bases; junction bases outside the gene matches: 6. CDR3 length: 13 residues. Germline V gives CDR1 SNHLY, CDR2 FYNNEI. DNA of the CDR3: TGTGCCAGCAAGGGAGGCGGGAGGTACGAGCAGTACTTC. Encoded protein: CASKGGGRYEQYF. The full variable domain, in which reference TRBV2 and TRBJ2-7 provide the parts outside the CDR3, is EPEVTQTPSHQVTQMGQEVILRCVPISNHLYFYWYRQILGQKVEFLVSFYNNEISEKSEIFDDQFSVERPDGSNFTLKIRSTKLEDSAMYFCASKGGGRYEQYFGPGTRLTVT.

This clonotype was recorded a few times. V gene TRBV7-9 combines with J gene TRBJ2-7, with D possibly TRBD2 on 5 matching bases. The V end was cut by 3 bases, the J end by 2 bases, with 11 bases between. CDR3 length: 14 amino acids. Germline CDR1 and CDR2: SEHNR and FQNEAQ (reference sequence). The CDR3 sequence is CASSFREIPYEQYF. In nucleotides, the CDR3 is TGTGCCAGCAGCTTCCGGGAAATTCCCTACGAGCAGTACTTC.

The V and J genes are TRBV7-9 and TRBJ2-2; D could derive from TRBD1 or TRBD2 (5 bases each). Germline V gene data show CDR1 as SEHNR and CDR2 as FQNEAQ (reference sequence). V lost 1 base to trimming and J lost 4 bases, with 16 bases between them. The CDR3 extends over 17 amino acids. CDR3 DNA sequence: TGTGCCAGCAGCTTAGTGGGGGAGATCATAATCACCGGGGAGCTGTTTTTT. It translates to CASSLVGEIIITGELFF.

The CDR3 coding sequence is TGTGCCAGCAGTTTCCTAGGCGCTCGCTCCTACGAGCAGTACTTC. This gives the protein CASSFLGARSYEQYF. The rearrangement links TRBV27 to TRBJ2-7; D not certain. From germline, CDR1 is MNHEY and CDR2 SMNVEV (reference sequence). Trimming removed 3 bases from V and 0 bases from J, with 12 bases in between. The CDR3 runs to 15 residues.

The V and J genes are TRBV2 and TRBJ1-1; D is perhaps TRBD1 (5 bases). The germline V and J ends were trimmed by 6 bases and 1 base, with 9 bases remaining between them. The CDR3 is made up of 13 amino acids. Looked up from germline, CDR1 is SNHLY and CDR2 is FYNNEI. The CDR3 sequence: CASRATGNTEAFF. As DNA, the CDR3 is TGTGCCAGCAGGGCTACAGGGAACACTGAAGCTTTCTTT.

The chain uses TRBV5-6 and TRBJ1-4, with 7 bases fitting TRBD1. V lost 4 bases and J lost 8; bases outside the gene matches: 11. CDR3 length: 15 amino acids. Germline CDR1 reads SGHDT; CDR2 reads YYEEEE. The CDR3 bases are TGTGCCAGCAGCCCATACAGGGGATTTCGCGAAAAACTGTTTTTT. It codes for CASSPYRGFREKLFF.

This chain links TRBV18 with TRBJ1-1, with D possibly being TRBD1 (6 bases). CDR1 is KGHSH and CDR2 is LQKENI in the germline V gene. The CDR3 totals 14 residues. V was cut by 4 bases and J by 8 bases, with 17 bases left in between. The CDR3 region is CASSRQGTAVEAFF. The CDR3, as DNA: TGTGCCAGCTCACGTCAGGGGACCGCAGTCGAAGCTTTCTTT.

The chain recombines TRBV10-3 with TRBJ2-3; 7 positions agree with TRBD1. V shed 9 bases and J 4 bases; nucleotides not matched to a gene: 4. CDR3 length: 12 amino acids. Germline CDR1 and CDR2: ENHRY and SYGVKD. The CDR3 DNA follows: TGTGCCATTAGACAGGGCGCAGATACGCAGTATTTT. This gives the protein CAIRQGADTQYF.

The chain has TRBV2 and TRBJ1-1; D gene unclear. This CDR3 is built from 11 residues. V was shortened by 5 bases and J by 5 bases, with 6 bases between the two germline ends. Germline V gene lookup returns CDR1 SNHLY and CDR2 FYNNEI. The CDR3 loop is CASSYMTEAFF. The DNA for the CDR3 is TGTGCCAGCAGTTACATGACTGAAGCTTTCTTT.

The chain's CDR3 is CASRRISGTSGHTDTQYF. The DNA for the CDR3 is TGTGCCAGCAGACGAATCTCCGGGACTAGCGGCCACACAGATACGCAGTATTTT. V and J are TRBV11-2 and TRBJ2-3, with TRBD2 identical over 11 bases. The CDR3 contains 18 residues. Germline V CDR1 and CDR2: SGHAT, FQNNGV. Trimming took 6 bases from V and 2 from J; bases not matched to a gene: 13.

In this sample, this clonotype turned up a few times. Here the CDR3 reads CSARDEAGLYEQYF. CDR3 coding DNA: TGCAGTGCTAGAGATGAGGCAGGGCTCTACGAGCAGTACTTC. This chain uses TRBV20-1 with TRBJ2-7; a weak D match, TRBD1 (5 bases). The germline V gene encodes CDR1 DFQATT and CDR2 SNEGSKA (reference sequence). The CDR3 covers 14 residues. Trimming cost V 0 bases and J 3 bases, with 12 bases left between them.

The J gene is TRBJ2-3, the V gene TRBV7-2, with D maybe TRBD2 (5 bases). Germline values: CDR1 SGHTA, CDR2 FQGNSA. The V end lost 1 base, the J end lost 0 bases, and 8 bases lay between the germline ends. The CDR3 is made up of 15 amino acids. The CDR3 sequence: CASSLDRGSTDTQYF. DNA of the CDR3: TGTGCCAGCAGCTTAGACCGGGGTAGCACAGATACGCAGTATTTT.

This chain links TRBV20-1 with TRBJ2-7; D gene uncertain. Trimming pared 5 bases from V and 0 bases from J, leaving 14 bases between. CDR3 length: 14 amino acids. Germline V gene lookup returns CDR1 DFQATT and CDR2 SNEGSKA (reference sequence). CDR3 residues: CSASRPLLSYEQYF. The CDR3 DNA sequence: TGCAGTGCTTCGAGACCGTTACTCTCCTACGAGCAGTACTTC.

The genes are TRBV12-3 or TRBV12-4 and TRBJ2-3; 13 positions agree with TRBD2. This CDR3 region has 16 residues. The V gene end was trimmed by 3 bases and the J gene end by 2 bases; junction bases not matched to a gene: 2. DNA of the CDR3: TGTGCCAGCAGTTTCGGACTAGCGGGAGACACAGATACGCAGTATTTT. It yields the protein CASSFGLAGDTDTQYF.